A selection of T cell receptor beta chains follows, all from one sample in a study of shared clonotypes between healthy human individuals. The method was immunoSEQ multiplex PCR; TCRdb's version includes in-frame clones alone and lacks a portion of them. The table records 2.3 million or so clones, approximately 95% of them present only once. Sequencing used naive CD4+ T cells from PBMCs. These receptor sequences come from a man between 18 and 35 years old in good health. Some clones in this sample may be carry-over from other donors' samples. CDR3s include the opening cysteine and the closing phenylalanine or tryptophan.

length	J	V	CDR3
14	TRBJ2-1	TRBV9	CASSVGGAYNEQFF
17	TRBJ2-7	TRBV2	CASSARRQGSFGYEQYF
14	TRBJ1-6	TRBV7-9	CASSLGRGVTPLHF
17	TRBJ1-4	TRBV5-1	CASSSGQGAIRIEKLFF
14	TRBJ1-2	TRBV28	CASSSTGPNYGYTF
16	TRBJ1-2	TRBV28	CASSPPKIRTGSGYTF
13	TRBJ1-1	TRBV9	CASSVDLGTEAFF
16	TRBJ2-6	TRBV5-8	CASSSGVHSGANVLTF
15	TRBJ1-5	TRBV28	CASSLAGESNQPQHF
16	TRBJ1-2	TRBV12-5	CASGLDTGRGAYGYTF
13	TRBJ2-5	TRBV30	CAWNTGGGETQYF
15	TRBJ2-7	TRBV7-2	CASSRRTSGVYEQYF
14	TRBJ1-1	TRBV7-9	CASSLAAGDTEAFF
16	TRBJ2-1	TRBV28	CASVLTSGRAKNGQFF
13	TRBJ2-3	TRBV30	CAWRGWGTDTQYF
16	TRBJ2-3	TRBV5-1	CASSPRAHSSTDTQYF
16	TRBJ2-7	TRBV27	CASSLLRRGLIYEQYF
15	TRBJ2-5	TRBV9	CASSAAGNRGQTQYF
12	TRBJ2-3	TRBV6-5	CASGLAGNTQYF
17	TRBJ2-1	TRBV29-1	CSARPTSGRTSYNEQFF
13	TRBJ2-7	TRBV6-5	CASSYEGNREQYF
12	TRBJ2-5	TRBV5-1	CASSGGLETQYF
16	TRBJ2-3	TRBV2	CASTDPGDPSTDTQYF
16	TRBJ1-3	TRBV7-9	CASSIRGRSPVDTIYF
14	TRBJ2-7	TRBV9	CASSVAVVPGEQYF
16	TRBJ2-1	TRBV9	CASSVDPGQDYNEQFF
11	TRBJ2-7	TRBV5-1	CASSSGAEQYF